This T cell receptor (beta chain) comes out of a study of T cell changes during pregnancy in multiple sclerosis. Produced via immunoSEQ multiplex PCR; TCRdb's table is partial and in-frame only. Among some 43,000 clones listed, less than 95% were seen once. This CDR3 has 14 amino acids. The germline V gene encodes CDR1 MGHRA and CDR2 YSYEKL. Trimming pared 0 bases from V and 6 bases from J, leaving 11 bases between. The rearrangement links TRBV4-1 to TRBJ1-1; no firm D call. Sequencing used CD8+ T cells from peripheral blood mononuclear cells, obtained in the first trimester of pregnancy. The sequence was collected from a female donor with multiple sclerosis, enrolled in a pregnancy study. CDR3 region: CASSQDLQSPEAFF. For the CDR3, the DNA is TGCGCCAGCAGCCAAGATTTACAATCCCCTGAAGCTTTCTTT.